The entry below describes one TCR beta chain. One end of the junction does not line up with germline, which may come from a read error. The DNA holds an ambiguous or unread base, and X denotes its residue. The data derive from a study of preoperative IRX-2 immunotherapy in early breast cancer. The treatment was: preoperative locoregional IRX-2 cytokine immunotherapy. Germline V CDR1 and CDR2: SGHNT, YENEEA. The CDR3 contains 15 residues. TCRdb keeps only in-frame clones here, not all; method: immunoSEQ multiplex PCR. The table records about 26,000 clones, 70% to 90% of them present only once. The sequence derives from a human donor with breast cancer. The chain is built from TRBV11-3 and TRBJ1-1; TRBD1 matches 7 bases. This sample comprised lymph node tissue, obtained after IRX-2 immunotherapy. In DNA, the CDR3 is TGTGCCAGCAGTTACAAGACAGGGACAAACACTGARGCTTTCTTT. This sequence encodes CASSYKTGTNTXAFF. The full CDR3 protein is CASSYKTGTNTEAFF. Full variable domain (rest looked up from reference TRBV11-3 and TRBJ1-1): EAGVVQSPRYKIIEKKQPVAFWCNPISGHNTLYWYLQNLGQGPELLIRYENEEAVDDSQLPKDRFSAERLKGVDSTLKIQPAELGDSAVYLCASSYKTGTNTEAFFGQGTRLTVV.